This T cell receptor beta chain emerged from a study of T cell responses to AZD1222 COVID-19 vaccine. The assay was immunoSEQ multiplex PCR, and TCRdb's table has in-frame clones only and misses some. The sample holds 80,000 to 100,000 clones, approximately 85% seen once. The source was peripheral blood, collected on day 0 of AZD1222 vaccination. This TCR derives from an adult in good health.

The DNA for the CDR3 is TGCGCCAGCAGCTCAGAAGTGGGGAGAGGCACCGGGGAGCTGTTTTTT. Translation: CASSSEVGRGTGELFF. The gene calls are TRBV5-1 and TRBJ2-2; the D gene is possibly TRBD2 (5 bases). V was shortened by 3 bases and J by 4 bases, with 16 bases between the two germline ends. CDR3 length: 16 residues. Germline V gene lookup returns CDR1 SGHRS and CDR2 YFSETQ. Full variable domain (missing parts from reference TRBV5-1 and TRBJ2-2): KAGVTQTPRYLIKTRGQQVTLSCSPISGHRSVSWYQQTPGQGLQFLFEYFSETQRNKGNFPGRFSGRQFSNSRSEMNVSTLELGDSALYLCASSSEVGRGTGELFFGEGSRLTVL.